The 13 T cell receptor beta chains below were found in one sample sequenced in a study of technical replicates of blood from several donors. TCRdb's table, derived via immunoSEQ multiplex PCR, lists solely in-frame clones and lacks some. The sample lists over 50,000 clones, around 85% seen once, with approximately 4.7% in the top ten. Sequences were obtained from PBMCs. All receptors come from a human donor in good health. Some clones in this sample may be carry-over from other donors' samples.

The rearrangement joins TRBV6-5 to TRBJ2-7, with D unresolved. This CDR3 is 11 amino acids long. Deletions cut 6 bases from V and 2 bases from J, with 5 bases between. Germline V CDR1 and CDR2: MNHEY, SVGAGI. The DNA of the CDR3 is TGTGCCAGCAGGTCAGCCTACGAGCAGTACTTC. Protein sequence: CASRSAYEQYF.

V and J are TRBV7-2 and TRBJ2-7; possibly TRBD2 for D (5 bases). Germline V gene lookup returns CDR1 SGHTA and CDR2 FQGNSA. This CDR3 has 12 amino acids. Trimming took 3 bases from V and 4 from J, leaving 7 bases between them. The CDR3 is CASSFEGYEQYF. The CDR3 DNA is TGTGCCAGCAGCTTCGAGGGATACGAGCAGTACTTC.

This chain connects TRBV11-1 to TRBJ1-2, with 11 bases identical to TRBD1. The V segment lost 5 bases and the J segment 2 bases; nucleotides outside the gene matches: 4. CDR3 length: 15 residues. Germline V gene lookup returns CDR1 SGHAT and CDR2 FQDESV (reference sequence). The chain's CDR3 is CASSAGTGGNYGYTF. Here the CDR3 DNA reads TGTGCCAGCAGCGCCGGGACAGGGGGAAACTATGGCTACACCTTC.

The rearrangement uses TRBV7-9 and TRBJ2-5, with TRBD1 identical over 7 bases. This CDR3 contains 15 residues. Germline V lookup: CDR1 SEHNR, CDR2 FQNEAQ (reference sequence). With 4 bases clipped from V and 5 bases from J, the junction kept 10 bases outside the gene matches. The CDR3 nucleotides read TGTGCCAGCAGCTCTGATGCAGGGGGTTTTGAGACCCAGTACTTC. Protein product: CASSSDAGGFETQYF. Full variable domain (outside the CDR3, taken from reference TRBV7-9 and TRBJ2-5): DTGVSQNPRHKITKRGQNVTFRCDPISEHNRLYWYRQTLGQGPEFLTYFQNEAQLEKSRLLSDRFSAERPKGSFSTLEIQRTEQGDSAMYLCASSSDAGGFETQYFGPGTRLLVL.

The V and J genes are TRBV7-6 and TRBJ1-1; D is ambiguous. CDR3 length: 11 residues. Germline loops: CDR1 SGHVS, CDR2 FNYEAQ. The ends were cut back, 3 bases at V and 8 bases at J, with 7 bases in the middle. CDR3 residues: CASSFVGEAFF. As DNA, the CDR3 is TGTGCCAGCAGCTTCGTTGGCGAAGCTTTCTTT.

The V gene is TRBV9, the J gene TRBJ2-5; 9 bases are a match to TRBD2. In germline, CDR1 is SGDLS, CDR2 YYNGEE. J was trimmed by 5 bases and V by 0 bases; bases with no gene match: 5. The CDR3 extends over 15 amino acids. The CDR3 DNA follows: TGTGCCAGCAGCGTAGCGGGACTAGCTTGGGAGACCCAGTACTTC. Encoded protein: CASSVAGLAWETQYF.

CDR3 bases: TGTGCCAGCAGCAAAGGGAGGACCCGATCTGAAGCTTTCTTT. It translates to CASSKGRTRSEAFF. V is TRBV21-1 and J is TRBJ1-1. TRBV21-1 is a recognized pseudogene. This CDR3 is built from 14 residues.

V is TRBV6-5 and J is TRBJ2-7; weak D call: TRBD1 (7 bases). The V gene's germline CDR1 is MNHEY and CDR2 SVGAGI. V was clipped by 0 bases and J by 1 base, with 13 bases between them. The CDR3 runs 16 residues. CDR3 sequence reads: CASSYSRPGGSYEQYF. DNA of the CDR3: TGTGCCAGCAGTTACTCGAGGCCAGGGGGGTCCTACGAGCAGTACTTC.

This clone was picked up one time. This sequence joins TRBV7-9 and TRBJ1-4, with D uncertain. Germline V gene lookup returns CDR1 SEHNR and CDR2 FQNEAQ (reference sequence). The CDR3 has 13 amino acids. The ends were cut back, 3 bases at V and 8 bases at J, with 10 bases in the middle. CDR3 sequence: CASSLNSEEKLFF. As DNA, the CDR3 is TGTGCCAGCAGCTTGAACAGTGAGGAAAAACTGTTTTTT. Based on the CDR3 plus reference TRBV7-9 and TRBJ1-4, the full variable domain is DTGVSQNPRHKITKRGQNVTFRCDPISEHNRLYWYRQTLGQGPEFLTYFQNEAQLEKSRLLSDRFSAERPKGSFSTLEIQRTEQGDSAMYLCASSLNSEEKLFFGSGTQLSVL.

This chain connects TRBV7-9 to TRBJ2-4, with a tentative D call TRBD1 (5 bases). The CDR3 sequence is 13 residues long. V was pared by 1 base and J by 13 bases, with 14 bases between. From germline, CDR1 is SEHNR and CDR2 FQNEAQ (reference sequence). The CDR3 loop is CASSLEGPVFQYF. The CDR3 DNA is TGTGCCAGCAGCTTAGAGGGGCCGGTCTTCCAGTACTTC.

CDR3: CASSQDARSVWETQYF. The CDR3 DNA follows: TGTGCCAGCAGCCAAGACGCCAGGTCCGTGTGGGAGACCCAGTACTTC. This chain links TRBV14 with TRBJ2-5; D remains ambiguous. Germline V gives CDR1 SGHDN, CDR2 FVKESK. Trimming stripped 0 bases from V and 5 bases from J, with 16 bases between. This CDR3 comprises 16 residues.

V gene TRBV18 combines with J gene TRBJ2-5; 9 nucleotides match TRBD1. V was clipped by 3 bases and J by 5 bases; unmatched bases: 7. The germline V gene has CDR1 KGHSH and CDR2 LQKENI. The CDR3 is 15 amino acids. The CDR3 region has the DNA TGTGCCAGCTCACCGCTAACAGGGGGCCAGGAGACCCAGTACTTC. It yields the protein CASSPLTGGQETQYF.

V and J are TRBV9 and TRBJ1-2, with 12 bases aligning to TRBD1. Germline V gene lookup returns CDR1 SGDLS and CDR2 YYNGEE. V lost 0 bases, J lost 4 bases, and 4 bases stayed unmatched. The CDR3 spans 16 residues. The CDR3: CASSVGGTGGVYGYTF. CDR3 coding DNA: TGTGCCAGCAGCGTAGGGGGGACAGGGGGCGTCTATGGCTACACCTTC.